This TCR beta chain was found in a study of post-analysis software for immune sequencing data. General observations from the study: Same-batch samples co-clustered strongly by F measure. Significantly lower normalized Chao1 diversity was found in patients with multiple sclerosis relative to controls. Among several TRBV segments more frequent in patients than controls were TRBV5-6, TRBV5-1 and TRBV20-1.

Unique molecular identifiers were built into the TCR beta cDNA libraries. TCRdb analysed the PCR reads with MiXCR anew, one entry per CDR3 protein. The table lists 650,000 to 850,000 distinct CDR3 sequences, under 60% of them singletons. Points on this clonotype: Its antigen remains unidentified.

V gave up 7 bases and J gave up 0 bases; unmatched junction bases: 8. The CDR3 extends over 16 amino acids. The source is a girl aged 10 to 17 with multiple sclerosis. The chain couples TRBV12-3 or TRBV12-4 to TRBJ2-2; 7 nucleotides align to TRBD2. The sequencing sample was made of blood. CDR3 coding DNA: TGTGCCAGCATTTCATCTAGCGGCTCGAACACCGGGGAGCTGTTTTTT. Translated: CASISSSGSNTGELFF.